A selection of T cell receptor beta chains follows, all from one sample in a study of CD8 T cells in Susac syndrome. TCRdb analysed the immunoSEQ multiplex PCR reads with MiXCR anew, one entry per CDR3 protein. Among 150,000 to 200,000 distinct CDR3 sequences listed, 92% were seen once. The sequenced material came from CD4+ T cells from PBMCs. These TCRs come from a human donor in good health. Each CDR3 is given with its conserved first and last residue. The D gene is left open where the match is weak. Expanded clones are given a class, and other clones once, few, many or no size at all.

NA | TRBJ1-2 | NA | TRBV6-5 | TGTGCCAGCAGTTACGTGCCAAACTATGGCTACACCTTC | CASSYVPNYGYTF
NA | TRBJ2-1 | TRBD2 | TRBV20-1 | TGCAGTGCTGGTGGGGGGACTAGCGGGAGCCCCTTCCACAATGAGCAGTTCTTC | CSAGGGTSGSPFHNEQFF
NA | TRBJ2-5 | NA | TRBV7-2 | TGTGCCAGCACCAGGGGGGTCCGCCAAGAGACCCAGTACTTC | CASTRGVRQETQYF
once | TRBJ1-1 | TRBD1 | TRBV24-1 | TGTGCCACCAGTGATAACCGACAGGGCGTCACTGAAGCTTTCTTT | CATSDNRQGVTEAFF
NA | TRBJ1-6 | NA | TRBV15 | TGTGCCACCAGCAGAGAAGGAAGCGATTCACCCCTCCACTTT | CATSREGSDSPLHF
NA | TRBJ2-7 | NA | TRBV6-5 | TGTGCCAGCAGTTACTCCGGGGGGCTAGTCTACGAGCAGTACTTC | CASSYSGGLVYEQYF
NA | TRBJ2-3 | NA | TRBV7-9 | TGTGCCAGCAGTAATGGACGGACCACAGATACGCAGTATTTT | CASSNGRTTDTQYF
NA | TRBJ2-2 | TRBD1 | TRBV6-1 | TGTGCCAGCAGTAGCCCGGGACAGGCGACCGGGGAGCTGTTTTTT | CASSSPGQATGELFF
NA | TRBJ1-5 | NA | TRBV6-2/TRBV6-3 | TGTGCCAGCAGTTACGGTAGGAATCAGCCCCAGCATTTT | CASSYGRNQPQHF
NA | TRBJ2-5 | NA | TRBV2 | TGTGCCAGCAGTCCGGCAGGGCGGGAGACCCAGTACTTC | CASSPAGRETQYF
NA | TRBJ1-5 | NA | TRBV12-3/TRBV12-4 | TGTGCCAGCAGTATGGGGTATCAGCCCCAGCATTTT | CASSMGYQPQHF
NA | TRBJ2-3 | NA | TRBV5-1 | TGCGCCAGCAGCACGCTGGACAAGGGTGGAGATACGCAGTATTTT | CASSTLDKGGDTQYF
NA | TRBJ1-6 | NA | TRBV19 | TGTGCCAGTAGTATAAGGGATCCACTGGGAAATTCACCCCTCCACTTT | CASSIRDPLGNSPLHF
NA | TRBJ2-3 | NA | TRBV7-9 | TGTGCCAGCAGCCTTCGGACAGTCAGCACAGATACGCAGTATTTT | CASSLRTVSTDTQYF
NA | TRBJ1-1 | TRBD1 | TRBV2 | TGTGCCAGCAGTGCTCTGGGACAGGGAATTGAAGCTTTCTTT | CASSALGQGIEAFF
NA | TRBJ2-7 | TRBD1 | TRBV6-2/TRBV6-3 | TGTGCCAGCAGCTCCGGGACAGGGACCTACGAGCAGTACTTC | CASSSGTGTYEQYF
NA | TRBJ2-1 | TRBD2 | TRBV28 | TGTGCCAGCAGTTTCAGCGGGGGGTCGAATGAGCAGTTCTTC | CASSFSGGSNEQFF
NA | TRBJ1-5 | NA | TRBV6-2/TRBV6-3 | TGTGCCAGCAGGACGGACGTGAATCAGCCCCAGCATTTT | CASRTDVNQPQHF
NA | TRBJ1-5 | TRBD1 | TRBV5-1 | TGCGCCAGCAGCCCAGAGACAGGGAATCAGCCCCAGCATTTT | CASSPETGNQPQHF
NA | TRBJ2-3 | NA | TRBV7-2 | TGTGCCAGCAGCTTGAAGCAACACACAGATACGCAGTATTTT | CASSLKQHTDTQYF
NA | TRBJ1-1 | NA | TRBV5-1 | TGCGCCAGCGGCGGGGGCGGGACTGAAGCTTTCTTT | CASGGGGTEAFF
NA | TRBJ1-5 | NA | TRBV7-2 | TGTGCCAGCAGCCCGGACATTGGTAGCAATCAGCCCCAGCATTTT | CASSPDIGSNQPQHF
NA | TRBJ2-5 | TRBD2 | TRBV29-1 | TGCAGCGTTCGGGGGTCGGGAGGAAACCAAGAGACCCAGTACTTC | CSVRGSGGNQETQYF
NA | TRBJ1-1 | NA | TRBV21-1 | TGTGCCAGCGTTGGTGGTGAAGCTTTCTTT | CASVGGEAFF
NA | TRBJ2-3 | TRBD2 | TRBV6-1 | TGTGCCACCTTTCACACTAGCGGGGGTTCTAGCACAGATACGCAGTATTTT | CATFHTSGGSSTDTQYF
NA | TRBJ2-6 | NA | TRBV19 | TGTGCCACCAGGGGATACTCTGGGGCCAACGTCCTGACTTTC | CATRGYSGANVLTF
NA | TRBJ2-3 | NA | TRBV29-1 | TGCAGCGTCCAAAGGGGTTCTGGCACAGATACGCAGTATTTT | CSVQRGSGTDTQYF